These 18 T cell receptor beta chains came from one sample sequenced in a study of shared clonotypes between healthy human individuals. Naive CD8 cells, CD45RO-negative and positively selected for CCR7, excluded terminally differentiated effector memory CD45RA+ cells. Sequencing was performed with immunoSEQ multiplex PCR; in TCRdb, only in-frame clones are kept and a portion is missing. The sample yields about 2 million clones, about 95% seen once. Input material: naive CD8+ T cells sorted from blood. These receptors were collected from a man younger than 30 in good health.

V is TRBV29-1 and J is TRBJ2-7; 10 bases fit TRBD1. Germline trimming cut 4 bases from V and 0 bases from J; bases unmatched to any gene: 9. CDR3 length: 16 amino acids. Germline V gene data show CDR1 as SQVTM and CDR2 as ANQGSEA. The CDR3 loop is CSVGSRDRGLSYEQYF. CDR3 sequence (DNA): TGCAGCGTTGGTAGCCGGGACAGGGGTCTCTCCTACGAGCAGTACTTC.

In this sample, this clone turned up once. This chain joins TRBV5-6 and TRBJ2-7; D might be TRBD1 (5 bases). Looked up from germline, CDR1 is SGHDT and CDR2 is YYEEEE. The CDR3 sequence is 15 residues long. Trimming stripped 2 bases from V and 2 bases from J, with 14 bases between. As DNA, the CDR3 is TGTGCCAGCAGCTTTGGGTTCGGCAGGGCCTACGAGCAGTACTTC. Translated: CASSFGFGRAYEQYF.

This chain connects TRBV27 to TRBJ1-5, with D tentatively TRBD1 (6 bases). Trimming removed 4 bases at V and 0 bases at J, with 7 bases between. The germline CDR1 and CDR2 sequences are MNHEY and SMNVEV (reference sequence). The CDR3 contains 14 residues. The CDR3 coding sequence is TGTGCCAGCAGTTCAGGGGTTAGCAATCAGCCCCAGCATTTT. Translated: CASSSGVSNQPQHF.

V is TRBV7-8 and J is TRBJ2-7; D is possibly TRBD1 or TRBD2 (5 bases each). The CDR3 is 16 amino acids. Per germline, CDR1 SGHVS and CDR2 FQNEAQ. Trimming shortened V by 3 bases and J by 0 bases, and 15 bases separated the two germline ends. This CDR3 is CASSFLGGSSSYEQYF. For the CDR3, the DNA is TGTGCCAGCAGCTTCCTTGGGGGTTCGAGCTCCTACGAGCAGTACTTC.

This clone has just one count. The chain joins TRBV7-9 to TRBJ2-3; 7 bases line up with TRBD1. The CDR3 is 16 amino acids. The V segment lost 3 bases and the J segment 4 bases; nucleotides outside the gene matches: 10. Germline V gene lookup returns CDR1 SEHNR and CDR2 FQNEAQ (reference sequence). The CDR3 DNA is TGTGCCAGCAGCTTTGACCGGACAGGCCGTCCAGATACGCAGTATTTT. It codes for CASSFDRTGRPDTQYF.

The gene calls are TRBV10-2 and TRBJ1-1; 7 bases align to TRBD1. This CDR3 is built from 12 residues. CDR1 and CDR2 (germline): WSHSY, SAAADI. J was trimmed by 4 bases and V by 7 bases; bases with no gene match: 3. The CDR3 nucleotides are TGCGCCAGCACAGGGGGGTCCACTGAAGCTTTCTTT. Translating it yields CASTGGSTEAFF.

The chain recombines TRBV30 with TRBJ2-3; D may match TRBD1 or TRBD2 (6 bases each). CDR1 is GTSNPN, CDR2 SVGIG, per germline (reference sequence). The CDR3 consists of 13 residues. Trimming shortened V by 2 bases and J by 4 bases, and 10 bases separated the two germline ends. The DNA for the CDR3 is TGTGCCTGGAGTAGGGGGGACCCAGATACGCAGTATTTT. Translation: CAWSRGDPDTQYF.

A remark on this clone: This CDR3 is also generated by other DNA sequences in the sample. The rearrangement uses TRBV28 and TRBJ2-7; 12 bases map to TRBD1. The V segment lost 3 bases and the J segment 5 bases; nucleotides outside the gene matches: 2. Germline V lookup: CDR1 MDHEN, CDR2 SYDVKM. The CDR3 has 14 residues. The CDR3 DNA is TGTGCCAGCAGTTTGGGACAGGGGGCCCACGAGCAGTACTTC. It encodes CASSLGQGAHEQYF.

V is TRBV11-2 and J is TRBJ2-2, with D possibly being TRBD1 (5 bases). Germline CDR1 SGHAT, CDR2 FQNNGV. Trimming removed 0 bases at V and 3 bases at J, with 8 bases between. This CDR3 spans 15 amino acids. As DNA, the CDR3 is TGTGCCAGCAGCTTAGAGGGGCTCGACACCGGGGAGCTGTTTTTT. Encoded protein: CASSLEGLDTGELFF.

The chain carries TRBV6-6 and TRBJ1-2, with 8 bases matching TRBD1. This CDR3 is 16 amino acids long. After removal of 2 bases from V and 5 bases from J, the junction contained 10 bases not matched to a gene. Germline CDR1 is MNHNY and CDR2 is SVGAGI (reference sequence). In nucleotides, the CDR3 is TGTGCCAGCAGTTACATCCGACAGGGGACTGGGTATGGCTACACCTTC. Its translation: CASSYIRQGTGYGYTF.

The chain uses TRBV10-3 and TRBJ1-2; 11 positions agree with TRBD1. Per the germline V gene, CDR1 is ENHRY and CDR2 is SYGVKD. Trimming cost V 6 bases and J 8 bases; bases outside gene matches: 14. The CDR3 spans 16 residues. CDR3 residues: CAISFDPGQGDRGYTF. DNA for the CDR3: TGTGCCATCAGCTTCGATCCGGGACAGGGGGATAGGGGCTACACCTTC.

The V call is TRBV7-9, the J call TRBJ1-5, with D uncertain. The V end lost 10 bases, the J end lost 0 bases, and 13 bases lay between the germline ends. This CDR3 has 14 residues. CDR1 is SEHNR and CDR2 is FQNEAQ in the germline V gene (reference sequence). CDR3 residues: CAIFTAHSNQPQHF. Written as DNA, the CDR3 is TGTGCCATTTTTACAGCCCATAGCAATCAGCCCCAGCATTTT. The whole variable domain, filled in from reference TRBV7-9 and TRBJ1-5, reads DTGVSQNPRHKITKRGQNVTFRCDPISEHNRLYWYRQTLGQGPEFLTYFQNEAQLEKSRLLSDRFSAERPKGSFSTLEIQRTEQGDSAMYLCAIFTAHSNQPQHFGDGTRLSIL.

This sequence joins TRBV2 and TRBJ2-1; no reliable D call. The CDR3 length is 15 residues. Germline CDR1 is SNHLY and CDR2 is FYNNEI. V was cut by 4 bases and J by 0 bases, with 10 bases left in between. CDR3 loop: CASSGISDSYNEQFF. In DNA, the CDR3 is TGTGCCAGCAGTGGGATCTCGGACTCCTACAATGAGCAGTTCTTC.

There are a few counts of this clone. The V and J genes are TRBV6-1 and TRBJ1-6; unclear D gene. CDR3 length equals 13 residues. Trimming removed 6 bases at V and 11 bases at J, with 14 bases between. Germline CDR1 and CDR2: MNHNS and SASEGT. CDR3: CASRETSKAPLHF. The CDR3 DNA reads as TGTGCCAGCAGAGAGACAAGTAAAGCACCCCTCCACTTT.

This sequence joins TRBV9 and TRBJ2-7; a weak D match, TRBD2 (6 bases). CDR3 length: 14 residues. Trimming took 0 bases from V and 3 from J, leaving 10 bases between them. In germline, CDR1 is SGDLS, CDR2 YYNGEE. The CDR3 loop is CASSVEGLNYEQYF. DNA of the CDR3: TGTGCCAGCAGCGTAGAGGGACTCAACTACGAGCAGTACTTC. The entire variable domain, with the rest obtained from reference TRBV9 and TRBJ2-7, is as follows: DSGVTQTPKHLITATGQRVTLRCSPRSGDLSVYWYQQSLDQGLQFLIQYYNGEERAKGNILERFSAQQFPDLHSELNLSSLELGDSALYFCASSVEGLNYEQYFGPGTRLTVT.

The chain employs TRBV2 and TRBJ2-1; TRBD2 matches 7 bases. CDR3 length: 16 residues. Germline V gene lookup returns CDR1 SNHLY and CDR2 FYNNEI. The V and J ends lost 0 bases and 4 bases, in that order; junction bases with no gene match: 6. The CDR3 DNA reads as TGTGCCAGCAGTGAAGCGGGAGGGCCGGGATACAATGAGCAGTTCTTC. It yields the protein CASSEAGGPGYNEQFF.

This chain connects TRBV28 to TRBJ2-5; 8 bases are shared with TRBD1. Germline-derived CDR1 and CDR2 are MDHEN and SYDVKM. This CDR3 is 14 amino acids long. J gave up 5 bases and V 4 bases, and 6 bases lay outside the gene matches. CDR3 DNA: TGTGCCAGCAGTTGGGGACAGGTGGAGGAGACCCAGTACTTC. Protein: CASSWGQVEETQYF.

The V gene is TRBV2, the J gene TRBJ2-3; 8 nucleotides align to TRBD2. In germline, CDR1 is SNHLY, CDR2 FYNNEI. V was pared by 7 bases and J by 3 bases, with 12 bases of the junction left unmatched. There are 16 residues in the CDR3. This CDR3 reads CASKEREIVLTDTQYF. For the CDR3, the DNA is TGTGCCAGCAAGGAGCGGGAGATCGTTTTGACAGATACGCAGTATTTT.